This TCR beta chain comes out of a study of cytotoxic CD8 clonotypes in ibrutinib-treated CLL (dated by TCRdb to the early 2020s). Background on the whole study: The cohort was composed of under 12 relapsed/refractory and fewer than 16 treatment-naive patients; IGHV unmutated status was identified in around 17 patients. Cryopreserved peripheral blood mononuclear cells were obtained before treatment, at response, and at either sustained remission or disease progression. Every sample from remission and from progressive disease was obtained while the patients were still on ibrutinib. On average, each sample yielded 250,000 to 300,000 productive templates and roughly 95,000 productive rearrangements. Partial responses were observed in approximately 24 patients and complete responses in 2; after a median follow-up of around 68 months, remission was maintained in around 14 patients and progression was observed in 12. Of the roughly 90 people in the trial, 25 to 30 had longitudinal samples available. The response samples were drawn at a median of approximately 12 months into treatment, with a range of roughly 6 to 36 months. The research as a whole found: Baseline clonality was found to be higher than that of age-matched healthy donors and was strongly correlated with circulating CD8+ T-cell counts. At ibrutinib response clonality went up, during sustained remission it held steady, and at progression it dropped back toward baseline. Lymph node repertoires were not examined, and the timing of sampling was not matched between patients in sustained remission and those whose disease progressed. Public clonotypes were rare and either shrank or stayed stable during treatment, and the rise in clonality at ibrutinib response reflected expansion of private clonotypes.

The V end gives up 0 bases and the J end 4 bases, leaving 3 bases in the junction not matched to a gene. CDR1 and CDR2 are read off the germline V gene as MNHEY and SVGAGI. The CDR3 starts with the cysteine, ends with the phenylalanine, and has 16 residues. Only the CDR3 region is kept as DNA, spanning 48 bases read in frame from base 1. Each clonotype received, on average, approximately 9.9x coverage in deep resolution sequencing performed on a MiSeq, where the target depth lay between 1 in 1 million and 1 in 200,000 T cells. The immunoSEQ hsTCRB Kit was used to generate TCR beta libraries. The original pipeline was this. ImmunoSEQ Data Assistant and ImmunoSEQ Analyzer were used for data analysis, and V, D and J genes were assigned according to IMGT definitions. Clonality, which ranges from 0 to 1, was calculated by subtracting the normalized Shannon entropy of productive rearrangement frequencies from one. Public clonotype analysis was restricted to overrepresented clonotypes comprising at least 0.05% of each patient's repertoire. About twelve repertoires from age-matched healthy donors, obtained from immuneACCESS, served as clonality controls. This immuneACCESS table, as held by TCRdb, lists in-frame sequences with V and J called but not all clones. Of the missing ones, under half trace to an unresolved V gene in checked studies; the others have no known cause. The DNA gave D and trimming, while V, J and clone size come from that table. The sample contains 130,000 or so clones, 77% of them found a single time. The ten largest make up about 27% of the sample.

As to this clone: Its cognate antigen has yet to be identified. Per-nucleotide qualities are absent, and no much larger clonotype sits a single base away.

The sample's time point, from its label and the paper: about eleven months on ibrutinib. For TCR beta library preparation, about 2 micrograms of genomic DNA were isolated from cryopreserved PBMCs. High-throughput TCR beta sequencing was performed on longitudinal blood samples from CLL patients receiving ibrutinib monotherapy. The patients took part in an open-label, single-center phase 2 trial of ibrutinib monotherapy. The sequence derives from a human donor with chronic lymphocytic leukemia. In this chain, TRBV6-5 is recombined with TRBJ2-7; TRBD2 agrees with 13 junctional bases. The material was PBMCs, obtained after 12 months of ibrutinib treatment. The DNA is as follows: TGTGCCAGCAGTTACTCTGGACTAGCGGGAGATTACGAGCAGTACTTC. Its protein product is CASSYSGLAGDYEQYF.